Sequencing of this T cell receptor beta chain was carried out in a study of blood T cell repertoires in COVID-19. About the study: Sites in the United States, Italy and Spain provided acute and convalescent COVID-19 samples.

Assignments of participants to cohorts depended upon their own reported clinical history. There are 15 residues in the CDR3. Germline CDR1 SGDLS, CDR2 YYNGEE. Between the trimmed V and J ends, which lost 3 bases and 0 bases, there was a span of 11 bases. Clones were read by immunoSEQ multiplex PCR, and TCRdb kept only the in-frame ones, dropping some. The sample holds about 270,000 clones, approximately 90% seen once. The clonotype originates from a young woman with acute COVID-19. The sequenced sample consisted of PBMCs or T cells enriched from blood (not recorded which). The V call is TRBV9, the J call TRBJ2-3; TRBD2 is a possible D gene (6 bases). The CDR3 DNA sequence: TGTGCCAGCAGCGCTCTAGCGTCTAGCACAGATACGCAGTATTTT. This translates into CASSALASSTDTQYF.